The source of this TCR beta chain is a study of long-term antiretroviral therapy in people with HIV. Study-wide findings and caveats: HIV repertoire CDR3 lengths ranged less widely than those of controls. Diversity remained lower than transplant donor controls, even though it increased after ART. Blood in the study was drawn between the mid-2000s and the late 2010s, possibly under older ART regimens, which may be less effective than current ones.

Researchers report immunoSEQ v3.0 was run at survey level. Produced via immunoSEQ multiplex PCR; TCRdb's table is partial and in-frame only. The top ten hold 3.1% of the sample, which has some 28,000 clones, more than 85% seen once. Per the germline V gene, CDR1 is LNHDA and CDR2 is SQIVND (reference sequence). V lost 5 bases and J lost 2; bases outside the gene matches: 2. The CDR3 has 14 residues. Every HIV-positive participant received treatment in the United States. For this clone: What it binds is not known.

This clonotype was sampled from a man aged 50 or older with HIV. The starting material was unsorted PBMCs, obtained 5.3 years after starting antiretroviral therapy. The chain links TRBV19 to TRBJ2-5, with TRBD1 identical over 10 bases. CDR3 sequence (DNA): TGTGCCAGTAGTGGGGGACAGGGGCAAGAGACCCAGTACTTC. As protein: CASSGGQGQETQYF.